The clone carrying this T cell receptor beta chain occurred a few times. Antigen specificity is unknown. Sample time point: pretreatment peripheral blood. Assay used: immunoSEQ multiplex PCR; TCRdb lists only in-frame clones, some missing. The sample has under 95,000 clones, about 85% seen once. These data belong to a study of PD-L1 blockade in urothelial cancer. Whole-study context: Males with bladder-origin urothelial cancer constituted about nine tenths of the roughly 30 patients. The study, taken as a whole, reports: In blood at 3 weeks, tumor-associated clones expanded more among patients with durable benefit.

Trimming removed 0 bases from V and 1 base from J; junction bases left unmatched: 2. The CDR3 is 16 residues long. Germline values: CDR1 SGHRS, CDR2 YFSETQ. The rearrangement joins TRBV5-1 to TRBJ2-2, with 8 bases identical to TRBD1. This TCR came from a man aged 55 to 70 with urothelial cancer. Sequencing was performed on PBMCs, taken around atezolizumab (anti-PD-L1) treatment. DNA for the CDR3: TGCGCCAGCAGCTTGGTCAGGGGGCGGAACACCGGGGAGCTGTTTTTT. This translates into CASSLVRGRNTGELFF.